This TCR beta chain was sequenced for a study of blood T cell repertoires in COVID-19 (dated by TCRdb to about 2020). About the investigation overall: The collaborator samples originated in the United States, Italy and Spain and spanned the acute and convalescent phases of COVID-19. The prospective study material was composed of cDNA or gDNA derived from T cells, B-cell-depleted T cells, or PBMCs. The dataset comprised deeply sampled blood TCRbeta repertoires from subjects exposed to, actively infected with, or recovered from COVID-19. The repertoires were released in a freely available public database meant as a resource for research on the immune response to SARS-CoV-2. The samples were drawn from two sources: the first 160 participants of the ongoing ImmuneRACE study, and over 1,000 subjects contributed by 6 global collaborators. The sample metadata nearly always contained a de-identified subject ID, COVID-19 status, age in years and sex. HLA class I and class II types, where available, came from metadata supplied by the sample provider rather than from assay-based typing. General findings and caveats noted by the study authors: How much clinical and demographic metadata was included differed by source and by participant, and the metadata was provided uncurated.

The immunoSEQ Assay, a bias-controlled multiplex PCR, was used to amplify TCRbeta CDR3 regions from genomic DNA. The published analysis was carried out like this. The number of nucleated cells in each sample was estimated from the amplification of reference gene primers within the assay. To quantify the absolute abundance of each unique TCRbeta CDR3 rearrangement, sequence reads were collapsed and filtered. For each sample, productive Simpson clonality was calculated as the square root of Simpson's diversity index across productive rearrangements. TCRdb took this table from immuneACCESS and kept in-frame rearrangements with V and J called. Such tables lack part of the clones; where checked against another copy, unresolved V genes explain under half of the gap, and the rest is unexplained. That table supplies the V and J calls and clone size; D and trimming were determined from the DNA. This sample comprises hundreds of thousands of clones, 80% of them detected only once. The ten largest clones add up to 4.3% of the sample.

Enrolling through a virtual design, the prospective study's participants ranged in age from roughly 18 to 95 years and lived across 24 United States geographic areas. In the prospective study, participants were assigned to cohorts based on the clinical history participants reported in a screening survey and a study questionnaire. In the prospective study, whole blood, serum and a nasopharyngeal or oropharyngeal swab were collected from each participant by mobile phlebotomists. Participants in the prospective study had the option to provide additional blood draws and questionnaires over a roughly 2-month period. Before DNA extraction, blood samples from the prospective study were shipped at room temperature or frozen. Notes on this clone: Its antigen specificity is not known. Base qualities are missing; no much larger clone stands one base away.

Trimming leaves V shorter by 3 bases and J shorter by 4 bases, with the junction holding 5 bases beyond the gene matches. Measured from the cysteine to the phenylalanine, the CDR3 is 14 residues long. Solely the CDR3 DNA is kept, with 42 bases framed from the first base. CDR1 and CDR2 (MGHRA, YSYEKL) derive from the germline V gene. The specimen was PBMCs or T cells enriched from blood (not recorded which). The source is a man between 25 and 39 years old with acute COVID-19. The V and J genes are TRBV4-1 and TRBJ1-2; the junction holds 7 bases that match TRBD1. For the CDR3, the sequence is CASSHNRDSYGYTF. The DNA sequence reads TGCGCCAGCAGCCACAACCGGGACAGCTATGGCTACACCTTC.